This T cell receptor (beta chain) was captured in a study of sequential checkpoint blockade in melanoma. Study summary: After nivolumab or ipilimumab alone, roughly 20 patients had week-13 rebiopsies. General observations from the study: About 30 times likelier clinical benefit followed increased tumor T-cell fraction and clonality. For nivolumab-first patients, baseline tumor clonality was associated with response.

Data came from immunoSEQ multiplex PCR; TCRdb stores just in-frame clones and leaves some out. This sample carries under 3,500 clones, roughly 21% of them seen once, and the ten largest clones take around 14%. This clone was seen more than once but under ten times. No antigen is known for it. The CDR3 runs to 13 residues. V was pared by 9 bases and J by 6 bases, with 14 bases between. The germline V gene has CDR1 WSHSY and CDR2 SAAADI. Specified treatment: randomized to nivolumab then ipilimumab (arm A) or the reverse (arm B). The sequence was collected from a human patient with melanoma. Some clones in this sample may be carry-over from other donors' samples. The V gene is TRBV10-2, the J gene TRBJ2-2; D is undetermined. The sequenced sample was tumor tissue (inferred from file names), obtained from a patient given nivolumab and ipilimumab in sequence. The CDR3 nucleotides are TGCGCCAGTGCATTCGATTTTCCCGGGGAGCTGTTTTTT. Translation: CASAFDFPGELFF.